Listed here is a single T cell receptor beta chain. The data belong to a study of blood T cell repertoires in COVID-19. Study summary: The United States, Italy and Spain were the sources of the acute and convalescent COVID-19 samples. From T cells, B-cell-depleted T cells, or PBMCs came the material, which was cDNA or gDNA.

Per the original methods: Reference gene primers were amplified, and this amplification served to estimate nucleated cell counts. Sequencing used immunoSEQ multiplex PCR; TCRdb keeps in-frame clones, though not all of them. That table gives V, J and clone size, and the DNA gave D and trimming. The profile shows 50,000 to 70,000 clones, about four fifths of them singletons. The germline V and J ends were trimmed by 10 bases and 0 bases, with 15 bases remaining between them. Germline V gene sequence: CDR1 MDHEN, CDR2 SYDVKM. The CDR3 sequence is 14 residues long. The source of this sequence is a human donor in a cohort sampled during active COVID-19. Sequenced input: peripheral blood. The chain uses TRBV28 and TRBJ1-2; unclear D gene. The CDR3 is CAIAIGRANYGYTF. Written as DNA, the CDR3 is TGTGCCATCGCCATCGGGAGGGCTAACTATGGCTACACCTTC.